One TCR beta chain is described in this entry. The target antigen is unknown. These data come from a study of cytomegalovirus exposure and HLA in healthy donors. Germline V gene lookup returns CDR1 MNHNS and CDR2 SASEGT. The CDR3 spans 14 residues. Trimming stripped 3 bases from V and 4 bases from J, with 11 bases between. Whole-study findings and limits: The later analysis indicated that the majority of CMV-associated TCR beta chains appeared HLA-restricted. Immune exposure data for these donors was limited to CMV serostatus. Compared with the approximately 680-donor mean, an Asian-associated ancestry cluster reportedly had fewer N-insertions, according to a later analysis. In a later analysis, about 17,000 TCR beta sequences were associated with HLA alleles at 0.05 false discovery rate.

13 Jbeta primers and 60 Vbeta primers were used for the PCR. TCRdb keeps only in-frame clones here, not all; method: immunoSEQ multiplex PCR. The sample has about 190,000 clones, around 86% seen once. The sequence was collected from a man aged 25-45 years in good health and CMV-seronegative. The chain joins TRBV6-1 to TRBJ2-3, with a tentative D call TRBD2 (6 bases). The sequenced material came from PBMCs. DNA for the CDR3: TGTGCCAGCAGTGAGGCGGGATTGCCAGATACGCAGTATTTT. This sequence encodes CASSEAGLPDTQYF.